These 8 T cell receptor beta chains originate from one sample sequenced in a study of T cell responses to AZD1222 COVID-19 vaccine. TCRdb's table, derived via immunoSEQ multiplex PCR, lists solely in-frame clones and lacks some. The table records some 130,000 clones, 85% to 95% of them present only once. This sample comprised peripheral blood, obtained 28 days after the second AZD1222 dose. The receptors here all came from an adult who received the AZD1222 COVID-19 vaccine.

In its sample, this clone was seen a few times. The chain employs TRBV5-1 and TRBJ1-1; D gene ambiguous. Trimming left V 1 base short and J 1 base short, with 5 bases between. The germline V gene has CDR1 SGHRS and CDR2 YFSETQ. The CDR3 totals 13 residues. The DNA for the CDR3 is TGCGCCAGCAGCTTGCTTTCGAACACTGAAGCTTTCTTT. It codes for CASSLLSNTEAFF.

The V call is TRBV5-4, the J call TRBJ2-1; D possibly uses TRBD1 or TRBD2 (5 bases each). The V gene lost 4 bases and the J gene lost 3 bases, with 20 bases spanning the gap. The CDR3 consists of 17 residues. Germline values: CDR1 SGHNT, CDR2 YYREEE (reference sequence). The CDR3 region has the DNA TGTGCCAGCAGCCCGGGACCTATCCGACCCCTCTACAATGAGCAGTTCTTC. It translates to CASSPGPIRPLYNEQFF.

The J gene is TRBJ1-6, the V gene TRBV18; D uncertain. The CDR3 sequence is 15 residues long. Germline assignment: CDR1 KGHSH and CDR2 LQKENI. Trimming removed 2 bases at V and 12 bases at J, with 17 bases between. In DNA, the CDR3 is TGTGCCAGCTCACCATCCGGACTCGCTGATTTACCCCTCCACTTT. Translated, it gives CASSPSGLADLPLHF.

The chain uses TRBV27 and TRBJ1-5, with 7 bases that match TRBD1. The CDR3 is 16 residues long. V was pared by 2 bases and J by 3 bases, with 7 bases of the junction left unmatched. The germline gives CDR1 MNHEY, CDR2 SMNVEV (reference sequence). Here the CDR3 reads CASSLTAGQTNQPQHF. DNA of the CDR3: TGTGCCAGCAGTTTAACGGCGGGACAGACCAATCAGCCCCAGCATTTT.

The genes are TRBV7-3 and TRBJ2-2, with TRBD1 matching over 9 bases. CDR3 length: 17 residues. Trimming removed 4 bases from V and 2 bases from J; junction bases left unmatched: 8. Per germline, CDR1 SGHTA and CDR2 FQGTGA. The CDR3 region is CASSSPGQGLNTGELFF. CDR3 DNA: TGTGCCAGCAGCTCCCCGGGACAGGGACTTAACACCGGGGAGCTGTTTTTT.

This clone was counted between two and nine times. The CDR3: CASSQDRSSYNSPLHF. CDR3 coding DNA: TGCGCCAGCAGCCAGGACCGCAGCTCCTATAATTCACCCCTCCACTTT. This chain uses TRBV4-3 with TRBJ1-6; D is undetermined. Germline CDR1 LGHNA, CDR2 YSLEER. The CDR3 length is 16 residues. V lost 3 bases, J lost 0 bases, and 9 bases lay in between.

The CDR3 sequence: CASSYSGRGDPRDTDTQYF. DNA of the CDR3: TGTGCCAGCAGTTACTCGGGTCGGGGGGATCCAAGGGACACAGATACGCAGTATTTT. V gene TRBV6-2 or TRBV6-3 combines with J gene TRBJ2-3; TRBD2 matches at 7 bases. Trimming removed 0 bases from V and 2 bases from J; junction bases left unmatched: 14. This CDR3 comprises 19 residues. CDR1 is MNHEY and CDR2 is SVGEGT in the germline V gene.

The CDR3 is CASTRTSGGTEQYF. Here the CDR3 DNA reads TGTGCCAGCACCCGTACTAGCGGGGGAACCGAGCAGTACTTC. The chain carries TRBV28 and TRBJ2-7, with TRBD2 identical over 11 bases. CDR1 is MDHEN and CDR2 is SYDVKM in the germline V gene. This CDR3 is 14 amino acids long. V lost 7 bases, J lost 6 bases, and 8 bases stayed unmatched.